The next 3 T cell receptor beta chains were all read from a single sample in a study of blood T cell repertoires in COVID-19. Only in-frame clones appear in the TCRdb table, and some are missing; sequencing was by immunoSEQ multiplex PCR. The table lists about 240,000 clones, around 80% of them singletons, with 3.4% in the top ten. The material sequenced was peripheral blood. Receptors originate from a woman aged 18-29 years with acute or convalescent COVID-19.

This clone occurred a few times. This rearrangement joins TRBV6-4 to TRBJ1-1; a weak D match, TRBD1 (6 bases). The germline V gene encodes CDR1 MRHNA and CDR2 SNTAGT. The CDR3 runs 14 residues. V lost 3 bases and J 3 bases, leaving 11 bases between the germline ends. This CDR3 is CASSDHWTDTEAFF. Here the CDR3 DNA reads TGTGCCAGCAGTGATCACTGGACAGACACTGAAGCTTTCTTT.

This rearrangement joins TRBV27 to TRBJ1-4; weak D call: TRBD1 (5 bases). Germline CDR1 is MNHEY and CDR2 is SMNVEV (reference sequence). The CDR3 is made up of 13 amino acids. Trimming stripped 4 bases from V and 5 bases from J, with 8 bases between. The CDR3 DNA reads TGTGCCAGCAGTTCACGACAGAATGAAAAACTGTTTTTT. As protein: CASSSRQNEKLFF.

This chain joins TRBV3-1 (or the pseudogene TRBV3-2) and TRBJ2-7, with 8 bases identical to TRBD2. With 2 bases clipped from V and 3 bases from J, the junction kept 9 bases outside the gene matches. The CDR3 is 16 residues long. CDR1 is LGHDT and CDR2 is YNNKEL in the germline V gene (reference sequence). The CDR3 reads CASSQLGTSRRYEQYF. The DNA for the CDR3 is TGTGCCAGCAGCCAACTCGGGACTAGTCGGCGCTACGAGCAGTACTTC.